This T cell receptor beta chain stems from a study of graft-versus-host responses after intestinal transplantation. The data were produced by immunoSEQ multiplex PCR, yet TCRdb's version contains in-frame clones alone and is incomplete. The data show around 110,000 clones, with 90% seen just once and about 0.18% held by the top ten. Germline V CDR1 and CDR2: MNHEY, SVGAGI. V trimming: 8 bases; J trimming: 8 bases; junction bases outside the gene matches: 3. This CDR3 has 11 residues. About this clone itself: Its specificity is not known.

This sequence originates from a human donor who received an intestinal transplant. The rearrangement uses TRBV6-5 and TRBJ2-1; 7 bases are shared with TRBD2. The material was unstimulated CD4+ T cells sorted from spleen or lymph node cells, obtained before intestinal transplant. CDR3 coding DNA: TGTGCCAGCGGGACTATTGATGAGCAGTTCTTC. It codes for CASGTIDEQFF.